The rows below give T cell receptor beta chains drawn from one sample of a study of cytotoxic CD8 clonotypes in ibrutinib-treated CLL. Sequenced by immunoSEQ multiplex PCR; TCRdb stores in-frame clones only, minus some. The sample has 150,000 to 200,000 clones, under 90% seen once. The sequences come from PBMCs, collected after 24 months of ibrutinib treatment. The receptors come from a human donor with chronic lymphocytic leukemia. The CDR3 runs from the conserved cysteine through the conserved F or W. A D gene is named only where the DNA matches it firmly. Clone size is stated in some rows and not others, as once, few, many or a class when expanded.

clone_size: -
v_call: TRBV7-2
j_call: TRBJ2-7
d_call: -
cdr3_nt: TGTGCCAGCCTACGGGACTCGGGCTACGAGCAGTACTTC
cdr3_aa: CASLRDSGYEQYF

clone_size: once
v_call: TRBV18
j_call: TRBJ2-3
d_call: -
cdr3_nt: TGTGCCAGCTCACTCTCGCGGGCGGCTAGCACAGATACGCAGTATTTT
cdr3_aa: CASSLSRAASTDTQYF

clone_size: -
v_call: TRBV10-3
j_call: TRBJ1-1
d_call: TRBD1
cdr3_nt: TGTGCCATCAGTGAGTCGACTCATGGGACAGGGGGGACTGAAGCTTTCTTT
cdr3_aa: CAISESTHGTGGTEAFF

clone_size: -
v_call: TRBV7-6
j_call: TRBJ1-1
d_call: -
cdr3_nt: TGTGCCAGCAGCTTAGGGGGGATCATGAACACTGAAGCTTTCTTT
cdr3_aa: CASSLGGIMNTEAFF

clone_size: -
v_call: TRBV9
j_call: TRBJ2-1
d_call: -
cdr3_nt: TGTGCCAGCTCCGTCGGGGCTAGCGTTGGCAATGAGCAGTTCTTC
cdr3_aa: CASSVGASVGNEQFF

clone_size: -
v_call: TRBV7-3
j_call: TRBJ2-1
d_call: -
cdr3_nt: TGTGCCAGCAGCCTAAACGACAATGAGCAGTTCTTC
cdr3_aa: CASSLNDNEQFF

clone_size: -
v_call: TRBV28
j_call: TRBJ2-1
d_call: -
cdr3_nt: TGTGCCAGCAGTTTAGGGGGGCATCGGTCCAATGAGCAGTTCTTC
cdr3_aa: CASSLGGHRSNEQFF

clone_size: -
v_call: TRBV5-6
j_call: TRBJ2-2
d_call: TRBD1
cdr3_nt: TGTGCCAGCAGCGAATACAGGGGGCTAAACACCGGGGAGCTGTTTTTT
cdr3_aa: CASSEYRGLNTGELFF

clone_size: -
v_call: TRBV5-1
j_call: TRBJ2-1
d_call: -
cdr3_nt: TGCGCCAGCAGCCCCAGTTTGGGGGGTGAGCAGTTCTTC
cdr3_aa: CASSPSLGGEQFF

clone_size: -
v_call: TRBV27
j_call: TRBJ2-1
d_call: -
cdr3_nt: TGTGCCAGCAGCCCCATTTTAGGGCCAGCATACAATGAGCAGTTCTTC
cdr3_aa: CASSPILGPAYNEQFF

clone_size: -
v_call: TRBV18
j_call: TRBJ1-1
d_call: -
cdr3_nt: TGTGCCAGCTCACCAGATGCCGGGAGGAGGAACACTGAAGCTTTCTTT
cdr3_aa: CASSPDAGRRNTEAFF

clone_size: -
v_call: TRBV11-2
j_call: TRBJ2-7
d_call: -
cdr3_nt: TGTGCCAGCAGCTCCGGTCCCTTAAAATACCCCTACGAGCAGTACTTC
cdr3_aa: CASSSGPLKYPYEQYF

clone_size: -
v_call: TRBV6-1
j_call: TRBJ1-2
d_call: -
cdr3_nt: TGTGCCAGCAGTGATCCGTCAGGTCGAGTCTATGGCTACACCTTC
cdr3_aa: CASSDPSGRVYGYTF

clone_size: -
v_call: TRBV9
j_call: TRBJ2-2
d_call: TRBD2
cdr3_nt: TGTGCCAGCAGCCGCCGCAGCGGGGGTAACACCGGGGAGCTGTTTTTT
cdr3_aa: CASSRRSGGNTGELFF

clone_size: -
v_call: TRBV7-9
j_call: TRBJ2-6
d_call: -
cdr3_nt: TGTGCCAGCAGCTTAGTTTACAGCTCTGGGGCCAACGTCCTGACTTTC
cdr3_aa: CASSLVYSSGANVLTF

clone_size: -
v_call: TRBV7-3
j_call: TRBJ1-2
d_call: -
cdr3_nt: TGTGCCAGCAGCTTAATGGGCCAGGGGTCGGGCTACACCTTC
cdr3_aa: CASSLMGQGSGYTF

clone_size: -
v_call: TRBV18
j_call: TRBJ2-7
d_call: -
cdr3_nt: TGTGCCAGCTCACCTACCAGGGACGAGCAGTACTTC
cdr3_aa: CASSPTRDEQYF

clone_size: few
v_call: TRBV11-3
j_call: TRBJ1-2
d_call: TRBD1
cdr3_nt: TGTGCCAGCAGCTCCTGGACAGGGCCTCTAACCTTC
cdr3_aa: CASSSWTGPLTF

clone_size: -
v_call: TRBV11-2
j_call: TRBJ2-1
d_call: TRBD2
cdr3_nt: TGTGCCAGCAGCTTTAGCGGGGGGAGCTCCTACAATGAGCAGTTCTTC
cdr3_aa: CASSFSGGSSYNEQFF

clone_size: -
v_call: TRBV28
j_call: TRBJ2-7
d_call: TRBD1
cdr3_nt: TGTGCCAGCAGCTCAGAAAGACAGGGGGGCTACGAGCAGTACTTC
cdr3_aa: CASSSERQGGYEQYF

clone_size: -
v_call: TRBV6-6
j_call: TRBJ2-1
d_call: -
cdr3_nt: TGTGCCAGCAGTTCCCCGGGACCCCGCAATGAGCAGTTCTTC
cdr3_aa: CASSSPGPRNEQFF

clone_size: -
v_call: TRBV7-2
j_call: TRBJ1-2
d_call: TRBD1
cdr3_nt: TGTGCCAGCAGAGGGACAGGGGAGGGTGGCTACACCTTC
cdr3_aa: CASRGTGEGGYTF

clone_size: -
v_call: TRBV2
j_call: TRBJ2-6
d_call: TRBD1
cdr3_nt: TGTGCCAGCAGTGAGTTTGTGAGACAGGGGCCCGGGGCCAACGTCCTGACTTTC
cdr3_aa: CASSEFVRQGPGANVLTF

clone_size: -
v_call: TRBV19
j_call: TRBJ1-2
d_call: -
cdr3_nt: TGTGCCAGTTTTTATGGGAGGGGCTACACCTTC
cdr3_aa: CASFYGRGYTF

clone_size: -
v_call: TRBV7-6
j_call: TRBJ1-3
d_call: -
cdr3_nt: TGTGCCAGCAGCTCCACCGGGGGTGGAAACACCATATATTTT
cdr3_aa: CASSSTGGGNTIYF

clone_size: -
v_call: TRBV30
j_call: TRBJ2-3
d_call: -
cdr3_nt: TGTGCCTGGACTCCCTTCACAGATACGCAGTATTTT
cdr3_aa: CAWTPFTDTQYF

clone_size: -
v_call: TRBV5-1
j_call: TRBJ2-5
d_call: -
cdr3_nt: TGCGCCAGCAGACCGGGAAACCAAGAGACCCAGTACTTC
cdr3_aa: CASRPGNQETQYF

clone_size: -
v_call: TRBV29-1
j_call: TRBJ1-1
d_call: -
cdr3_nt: TGCAGCGTCGCCCTAGTCCAGGAAGCTTTCTTT
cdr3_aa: CSVALVQEAFF

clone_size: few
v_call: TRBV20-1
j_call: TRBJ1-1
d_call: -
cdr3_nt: TGCAGTGCTCTCAGAGGGACTGAAGCTTTCTTT
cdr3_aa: CSALRGTEAFF

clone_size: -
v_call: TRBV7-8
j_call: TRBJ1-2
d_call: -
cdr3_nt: TGTGCCAGCAGCTTCGGGGGCGCGTTTGGCTACACCTTC
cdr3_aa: CASSFGGAFGYTF

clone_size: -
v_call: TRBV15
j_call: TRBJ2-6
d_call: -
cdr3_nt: TGTGCCACCAGCAGGGTAAACCCTTCCGGGGCCAACGTCCTGACTTTC
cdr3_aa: CATSRVNPSGANVLTF

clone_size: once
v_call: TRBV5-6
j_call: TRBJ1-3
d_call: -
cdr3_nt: TGTGCCAGCAGCCTCCGGGGCCCTGGAAACACCATATATTTT
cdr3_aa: CASSLRGPGNTIYF

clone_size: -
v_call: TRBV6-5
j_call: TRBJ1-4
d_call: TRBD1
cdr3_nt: TGTGCCAGCAGTTCGGGACAGGGAGTGGAAAAACTGTTTTTT
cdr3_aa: CASSSGQGVEKLFF

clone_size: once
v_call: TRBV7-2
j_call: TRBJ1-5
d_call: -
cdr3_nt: TGTGCCAGCAGCTTAGCAGACCGGGCGGCCCCGCGGCAGCCCCAGCATTTT
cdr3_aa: CASSLADRAAPRQPQHF

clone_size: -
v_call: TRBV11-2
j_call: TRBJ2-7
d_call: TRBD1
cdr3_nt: TGTGCCAGCAGCGTCGACAGGGCCCGGGAGCAGTACTTC
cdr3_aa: CASSVDRAREQYF

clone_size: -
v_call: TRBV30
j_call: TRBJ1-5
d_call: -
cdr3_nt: TGTGCCTGGAGAGGGGCGGGGGGTCAGCCCCAGCATTTT
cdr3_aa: CAWRGAGGQPQHF

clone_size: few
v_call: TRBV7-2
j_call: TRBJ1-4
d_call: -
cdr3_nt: TGTGCCAGCAGCTTCTCTAATGAAAAACTGTTTTTT
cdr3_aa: CASSFSNEKLFF

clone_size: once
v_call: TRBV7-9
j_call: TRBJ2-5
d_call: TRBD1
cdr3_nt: TGTGCCAGCAGCTTAGGGGACAGACTCCAAGAGACCCAGTACTTC
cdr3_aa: CASSLGDRLQETQYF

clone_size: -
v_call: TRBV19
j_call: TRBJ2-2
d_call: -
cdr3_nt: TGTGCCAGTAGTATAATCACAGGCGGATCGGGGGAGCTGTTTTTT
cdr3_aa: CASSIITGGSGELFF

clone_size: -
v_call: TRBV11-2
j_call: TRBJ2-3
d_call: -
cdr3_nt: TGTGCCAGCAGCCCCCCGGGGTCCTCGGGCGGTACGCAGTATTTT
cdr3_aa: CASSPPGSSGGTQYF

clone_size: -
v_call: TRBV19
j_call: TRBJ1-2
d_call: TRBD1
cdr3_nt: TGTGCCAGTAGTGTCCGGGACAGACAGATAAACTATGGCTACACCTTC
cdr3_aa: CASSVRDRQINYGYTF

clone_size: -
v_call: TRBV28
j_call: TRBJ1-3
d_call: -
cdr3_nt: TGTGCCAGCAGTTGGCACGGACGCTTGTCTGGAAACACCATATATTTT
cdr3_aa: CASSWHGRLSGNTIYF

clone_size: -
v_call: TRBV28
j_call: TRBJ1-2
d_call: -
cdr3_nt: TGTGCCAGCACCCGTCTCGACTATGGCTACACCTTC
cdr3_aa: CASTRLDYGYTF

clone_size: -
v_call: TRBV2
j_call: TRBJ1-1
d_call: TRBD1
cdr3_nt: TGTGCCAGCAGTCCGGACAGGGTGAACACTGAAGCTTTCTTT
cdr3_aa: CASSPDRVNTEAFF

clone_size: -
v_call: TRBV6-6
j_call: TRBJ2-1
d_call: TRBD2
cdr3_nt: TGTGCCAGCAGAGATAGCGGGGCCGACAATGAGCAGTTCTTC
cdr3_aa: CASRDSGADNEQFF

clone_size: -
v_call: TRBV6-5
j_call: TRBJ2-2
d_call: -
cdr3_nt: TGTGCCAGCAGTTACGGGACCGGGGAGCTGTTTTTT
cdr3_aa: CASSYGTGELFF

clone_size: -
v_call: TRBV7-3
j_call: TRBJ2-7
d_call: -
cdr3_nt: TGTGCCAGCAGCTTAGGTGCGGCGCGCGAGCAGTACTTC
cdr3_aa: CASSLGAAREQYF

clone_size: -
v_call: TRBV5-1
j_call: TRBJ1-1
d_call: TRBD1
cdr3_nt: TGCGCCAGCAGCTCTCCCGGGACAGGGGGCCTGGCTTTCTTT
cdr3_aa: CASSSPGTGGLAFF